This entry features one T cell receptor beta chain sequence. Its specific antigen is unknown. Base-call qualities are not available, and no considerably larger clone is one nucleotide away. This entry is derived from a study of control samples from healthy donors and cancer patients (dated by TCRdb to the early 2020s). The library was produced with the immunoSEQ multiplex PCR assay. Here the immuneACCESS table is served through TCRdb, limited to in-frame sequences with V and J called. Missing clones are a known gap in these copies; in checked studies unresolved V genes cover under half, and the rest lacks a known reason. The sample data list tens of thousands of clones, and more than 70% of these were observed just once. The ten largest make up approximately 2.5% of the sample. Trimming removed 5 bases from V and 11 bases from J; the gene matches leave 6 bases unexplained. The CDR3 runs 12 amino acids, cysteine and phenylalanine included. Just the 36-base CDR3 DNA is kept, in frame starting at base 1. CDR1 and CDR2 were assigned from the germline V gene as SGHDN and FVKESK.

The sequence is built from TRBV14 and TRBJ1-1; the central 9 bases match TRBD1. Sequencing input: PBMCs. The receptor comes from a woman aged 45 to 65 with head and neck cancer. The DNA is as follows: TGTGCCAGCAGCGGGACAGGGCTGCGGGCTTTCTTT. It codes for CASSGTGLRAFF.